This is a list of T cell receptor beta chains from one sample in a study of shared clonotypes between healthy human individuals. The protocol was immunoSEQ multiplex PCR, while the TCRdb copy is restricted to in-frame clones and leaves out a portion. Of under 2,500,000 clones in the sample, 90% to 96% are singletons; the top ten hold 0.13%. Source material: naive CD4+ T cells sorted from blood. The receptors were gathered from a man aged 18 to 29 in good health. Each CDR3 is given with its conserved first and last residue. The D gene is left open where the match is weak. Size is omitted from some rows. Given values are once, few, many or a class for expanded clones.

cdr3_aa: CASILGQARSNQPQHF
cdr3_nt: TGTGCCAGCATATTGGGACAGGCGCGTAGCAATCAGCCCCAGCATTTT
j_call: TRBJ1-5
v_call: TRBV28
cdr3_length: 16
clone_size: NA
d_call: TRBD1

cdr3_aa: CAWSVDYNEKLFF
cdr3_nt: TGTGCCTGGAGTGTAGACTATAATGAAAAACTGTTTTTT
j_call: TRBJ1-4
v_call: TRBV30
cdr3_length: 13
clone_size: NA
d_call: NA

cdr3_aa: CASSQGAGQPQHF
cdr3_nt: TGTGCCAGTAGTCAGGGAGCAGGTCAGCCCCAGCATTTT
j_call: TRBJ1-5
v_call: TRBV19
cdr3_length: 13
clone_size: NA
d_call: NA

cdr3_aa: CAWCMGGTEAFF
cdr3_nt: TGTGCCTGGTGTATGGGGGGCACTGAAGCTTTCTTT
j_call: TRBJ1-1
v_call: TRBV30
cdr3_length: 12
clone_size: NA
d_call: NA

cdr3_aa: CASRRQGDNEKLFF
cdr3_nt: TGTGCCAGTAGGAGACAGGGGGATAATGAAAAACTGTTTTTT
j_call: TRBJ1-4
v_call: TRBV19
cdr3_length: 14
clone_size: NA
d_call: TRBD1

cdr3_aa: CAWRAGGSPLHF
cdr3_nt: TGTGCCTGGAGGGCGGGTGGGTCACCCCTCCACTTT
j_call: TRBJ1-6
v_call: TRBV30
cdr3_length: 12
clone_size: NA
d_call: NA

cdr3_aa: CASSRGTGDSEKLFF
cdr3_nt: TGTGCCAGCAGCCGAGGGACAGGGGACTCTGAAAAACTGTTTTTT
j_call: TRBJ1-4
v_call: TRBV7-9
cdr3_length: 15
clone_size: NA
d_call: TRBD1

cdr3_aa: CASSLGLAGGQETQYF
cdr3_nt: TGTGCCAGCAGCTTAGGCCTAGCGGGGGGCCAAGAGACCCAGTACTTC
j_call: TRBJ2-5
v_call: TRBV11-3
cdr3_length: 16
clone_size: NA
d_call: TRBD2

cdr3_aa: CATLRDSRNTGELFF
cdr3_nt: TGTGCCACTCTGAGGGACAGTCGTAACACCGGGGAGCTGTTTTTT
j_call: TRBJ2-2
v_call: TRBV6-5
cdr3_length: 15
clone_size: NA
d_call: TRBD1

cdr3_aa: CASSPLSGQSGNTIYF
cdr3_nt: TGTGCCAGCAGCCCCCTCTCGGGACAATCTGGAAACACCATATATTTT
j_call: TRBJ1-3
v_call: TRBV9
cdr3_length: 16
clone_size: NA
d_call: NA

cdr3_aa: CAWSATGSGQPQHF
cdr3_nt: TGTGCCTGGAGTGCGACAGGGAGCGGACAGCCCCAGCATTTT
j_call: TRBJ1-5
v_call: TRBV30
cdr3_length: 14
clone_size: NA
d_call: TRBD1

cdr3_aa: CASSRGPHQETQYF
cdr3_nt: TGTGCCAGTAGCCGGGGACCACACCAAGAGACCCAGTACTTC
j_call: TRBJ2-5
v_call: TRBV19
cdr3_length: 14
clone_size: once
d_call: NA

cdr3_aa: CASGLVTGLGYGNYSNQPQHF
cdr3_nt: TGTGCTAGTGGTTTGGTAACCGGGTTAGGCTACGGGAATTATAGCAATCAGCCCCAGCATTTT
j_call: TRBJ1-5
v_call: TRBV12-5
cdr3_length: 21
clone_size: NA
d_call: NA

cdr3_aa: CASSRRTGSNQPQHF
cdr3_nt: TGTGCCAGCAGTCGTAGGACAGGGAGCAATCAGCCCCAGCATTTT
j_call: TRBJ1-5
v_call: TRBV2
cdr3_length: 15
clone_size: NA
d_call: TRBD1

cdr3_aa: CASSLEGGSNQPQHF
cdr3_nt: TGCGCCAGCAGCTTGGAGGGGGGTAGCAATCAGCCCCAGCATTTT
j_call: TRBJ1-5
v_call: TRBV5-1
cdr3_length: 15
clone_size: NA
d_call: NA

cdr3_aa: CASSSDRGLQETQYF
cdr3_nt: TGTGCCAGCAGCTCGGACAGGGGCCTTCAAGAGACCCAGTACTTC
j_call: TRBJ2-5
v_call: TRBV5-4
cdr3_length: 15
clone_size: NA
d_call: TRBD1

cdr3_aa: CASSIPRERDETQYF
cdr3_nt: TGTGCCAGCAGCATCCCCCGGGAGCGTGATGAGACCCAGTACTTC
j_call: TRBJ2-5
v_call: TRBV11-3
cdr3_length: 15
clone_size: NA
d_call: NA

cdr3_aa: CASSDWTGANSPLHF
cdr3_nt: TGTGCCAGCAGTGACTGGACAGGGGCCAATTCACCCCTCCACTTT
j_call: TRBJ1-6
v_call: TRBV2
cdr3_length: 15
clone_size: NA
d_call: TRBD1

cdr3_aa: CASSVGGQETQYF
cdr3_nt: TGTGCCAGCAGCGTGGGTGGGCAAGAGACCCAGTACTTC
j_call: TRBJ2-5
v_call: TRBV9
cdr3_length: 13
clone_size: NA
d_call: NA

cdr3_aa: CASRPPGGHGYTF
cdr3_nt: TGTGCCAGCAGACCCCCGGGGGGCCATGGCTACACCTTC
j_call: TRBJ1-2
v_call: TRBV6-6
cdr3_length: 13
clone_size: NA
d_call: NA

cdr3_aa: CASSAGQVPGNTIYF
cdr3_nt: TGTGCCAGCAGCGCGGGACAGGTTCCTGGAAACACCATATATTTT
j_call: TRBJ1-3
v_call: TRBV9
cdr3_length: 15
clone_size: NA
d_call: TRBD1

cdr3_aa: CASSGGLAGTETQYF
cdr3_nt: TGCGCCAGCAGCGGAGGACTAGCGGGGACGGAGACCCAGTACTTC
j_call: TRBJ2-5
v_call: TRBV5-1
cdr3_length: 15
clone_size: NA
d_call: TRBD2

cdr3_aa: CAISESAGSTDTQYF
cdr3_nt: TGTGCCATCAGTGAGTCAGCGGGGAGCACAGATACGCAGTATTTT
j_call: TRBJ2-3
v_call: TRBV10-3
cdr3_length: 15
clone_size: NA
d_call: TRBD2

cdr3_aa: CASSPSGGFEAFF
cdr3_nt: TGCGCCAGCAGCCCCTCAGGGGGTTTCGAAGCTTTCTTT
j_call: TRBJ1-1
v_call: TRBV5-1
cdr3_length: 13
clone_size: NA
d_call: TRBD1

cdr3_aa: CASRLTVNEQFF
cdr3_nt: TGTGCCAGCCGCCTTACCGTTAATGAGCAGTTCTTC
j_call: TRBJ2-1
v_call: TRBV6-5
cdr3_length: 12
clone_size: NA
d_call: NA

cdr3_aa: CASSFPGLSTDTQYF
cdr3_nt: TGTGCCAGCAGCTTCCCCGGCCTTAGCACAGATACGCAGTATTTT
j_call: TRBJ2-3
v_call: TRBV5-5
cdr3_length: 15
clone_size: NA
d_call: NA

cdr3_aa: CASSYSVWGKNEKLFF
cdr3_nt: TGTGCCAGCAGTTACTCGGTATGGGGAAAGAATGAAAAACTGTTTTTT
j_call: TRBJ1-4
v_call: TRBV6-5
cdr3_length: 16
clone_size: NA
d_call: NA

cdr3_aa: CASSPRDRAGGNQPQHF
cdr3_nt: TGTGCCAGCAGCCCTAGAGACAGGGCCGGGGGCAATCAGCCCCAGCATTTT
j_call: TRBJ1-5
v_call: TRBV7-8
cdr3_length: 17
clone_size: NA
d_call: TRBD1

cdr3_aa: CASRRDSGANVLTF
cdr3_nt: TGTGCCAGCAGGAGGGACTCTGGGGCCAACGTCCTGACTTTC
j_call: TRBJ2-6
v_call: TRBV6-1
cdr3_length: 14
clone_size: NA
d_call: NA

cdr3_aa: CASSLNSGANVLTF
cdr3_nt: TGTGCCAGCAGTCTCAATTCAGGGGCCAACGTCCTGACTTTC
j_call: TRBJ2-6
v_call: TRBV6-4
cdr3_length: 14
clone_size: NA
d_call: NA

cdr3_aa: CAWSIGGGYGYTF
cdr3_nt: TGTGCCTGGAGTATTGGAGGGGGATATGGCTACACCTTC
j_call: TRBJ1-2
v_call: TRBV30
cdr3_length: 13
clone_size: NA
d_call: NA

cdr3_aa: CASSFPRTGNYGYTF
cdr3_nt: TGTGCCAGCAGTTTTCCTAGGACAGGCAACTATGGCTACACCTTC
j_call: TRBJ1-2
v_call: TRBV6-5
cdr3_length: 15
clone_size: NA
d_call: TRBD1

cdr3_aa: CASSPRRTSAYEQYF
cdr3_nt: TGTGCCAGCAGCCCTAGAAGGACCAGCGCCTACGAGCAGTACTTC
j_call: TRBJ2-7
v_call: TRBV6-1
cdr3_length: 15
clone_size: NA
d_call: NA

cdr3_aa: CASGLRSNQPQHF
cdr3_nt: TGTGCTAGTGGTTTGCGCAGTAATCAGCCCCAGCATTTT
j_call: TRBJ1-5
v_call: TRBV12-5
cdr3_length: 13
clone_size: NA
d_call: NA

cdr3_aa: CASSHGQGTYNEQFF
cdr3_nt: TGTGCCAGCTCCCACGGACAGGGGACTTACAATGAGCAGTTCTTC
j_call: TRBJ2-1
v_call: TRBV18
cdr3_length: 15
clone_size: NA
d_call: TRBD1

cdr3_aa: CASSSGQSNSPLHF
cdr3_nt: TGTGCCAGCAGCTCGGGACAGTCTAATTCACCCCTCCACTTT
j_call: TRBJ1-6
v_call: TRBV7-9
cdr3_length: 14
clone_size: NA
d_call: TRBD1

cdr3_aa: CASSAWDRERELFF
cdr3_nt: TGTGCCAGCAGCGCCTGGGACAGGGAGAGGGAGCTGTTTTTT
j_call: TRBJ2-2
v_call: TRBV13
cdr3_length: 14
clone_size: NA
d_call: TRBD1

cdr3_aa: CASSYSKQPQHF
cdr3_nt: TGTGCCAGCAGTTACTCGAAACAGCCCCAGCATTTT
j_call: TRBJ1-5
v_call: TRBV6-6
cdr3_length: 12
clone_size: NA
d_call: NA

cdr3_aa: CASTNSGRVLGPDTQYF
cdr3_nt: TGTGCCAGCACCAATAGCGGGAGGGTTCTGGGCCCAGATACGCAGTATTTT
j_call: TRBJ2-3
v_call: TRBV5-6
cdr3_length: 17
clone_size: NA
d_call: TRBD2

cdr3_aa: CASTRFPAAAPYNEQFF
cdr3_nt: TGTGCCAGCACCCGATTCCCGGCAGCGGCCCCCTACAATGAGCAGTTCTTC
j_call: TRBJ2-1
v_call: TRBV7-2
cdr3_length: 17
clone_size: NA
d_call: NA

cdr3_aa: CASSFTGSGTDTQYF
cdr3_nt: TGTGCCAGCAGCTTCACGGGGAGTGGGACAGATACGCAGTATTTT
j_call: TRBJ2-3
v_call: TRBV5-4
cdr3_length: 15
clone_size: NA
d_call: NA